Presented here are 5 T cell receptor beta chains from one specimen sequenced in a study of control samples from healthy donors and cancer patients (dated by TCRdb to the early 2020s). The method was the immunoSEQ multiplex PCR assay. The table comes from immuneACCESS by way of TCRdb, which keeps in-frame sequences with V and J called. Part of the clones is missing from these tables; in studies checked, under half for an unresolved V gene and the rest for unknown reasons. The sample yields roughly 84,000 clones; about nine tenths were counted once. The leading ten clones occupy 17% of the sample. Material for sequencing was blood. The source is a man between 45 and 60 years old in good health.

The V gene is TRBV10-3, the J gene TRBJ2-6; D remains ambiguous. CDR3 length: 14 residues. Deletions cut 3 bases from V and 0 bases from J, with 3 bases between. Looked up from germline, CDR1 is ENHRY and CDR2 is SYGVKD. CDR3 coding DNA: TGTGCCATCAGTGACAGCTCTGGGGCCAACGTCCTGACTTTC. Its translation is CAISDSSGANVLTF.

The chain uses TRBV19 and TRBJ1-6; no definite D call. V was trimmed by 1 base and J by 7 bases, leaving 5 bases between them. This CDR3 spans 13 amino acids. Germline CDR1 and CDR2: LNHDA and SQIVND (reference sequence). DNA of the CDR3: TGTGCCAGTAGTATAGGGCAGAATTCACCCCTCCACTTT. Its protein is CASSIGQNSPLHF.

V and J are TRBV5-8 and TRBJ2-1; the match to TRBD2 covers 12 bases. The CDR3 contains 18 residues. The germline gives CDR1 SGHTS, CDR2 YDEGEE. The V segment lost 0 bases and the J segment 4 bases; nucleotides outside the gene matches: 8. As DNA, the CDR3 is TGTGCCAGCAGCTTGGTACTAGCGGGGGGACCCACGTACAATGAGCAGTTCTTC. As protein: CASSLVLAGGPTYNEQFF.

The J gene is TRBJ2-1, the V gene TRBV27, with D hard to call. The germline gives CDR1 MNHEY, CDR2 SMNVEV (reference sequence). Trimming removed 2 bases at V and 5 bases at J, with 7 bases between. The length of the CDR3 is 13 residues. The CDR3 here is CASSLPTHNEQFF. Written as DNA, the CDR3 is TGTGCCAGCAGTTTACCTACGCACAATGAGCAGTTCTTC.

The V call is TRBV6-5, the J call TRBJ1-1; D unresolved. This CDR3 has 13 amino acids. Per germline, CDR1 MNHEY and CDR2 SVGAGI. V lost 2 bases, J lost 3 bases, and 7 bases lay in between. CDR3: CASSYREYTEAFF. DNA for the CDR3: TGTGCCAGCAGTTACAGGGAGTACACTGAAGCTTTCTTT.